Presented here are 20 T cell receptor beta chains from one specimen sequenced in a study of cytomegalovirus exposure and HLA in healthy donors. 13 Jbeta primers and 60 Vbeta primers were used for the PCR. Sequencing was performed with immunoSEQ multiplex PCR; in TCRdb, only in-frame clones are kept and a portion is missing. The sample holds approximately 120,000 clones, around 77% seen once. The specimen sequenced was PBMCs. These receptors were collected from a man aged 50 to 60 in good health and CMV-seronegative.

The chain has TRBV10-1 and TRBJ2-2, with TRBD2 as a possible D gene (6 bases). V dropped 6 bases and J dropped 1 base, with 12 bases sitting between them. Germline lookup yields CDR1 WNHNN and CDR2 SYGVQD (reference sequence). There are 15 residues in the CDR3. In DNA form, the CDR3 reads TGCGCCAGCAGCCGACTAGGGTGGAACACCGGGGAGCTGTTTTTT. This gives the protein CASSRLGWNTGELFF.

The chain combines TRBV10-1 with TRBJ2-7, with 11 bases that match TRBD1. The CDR3 has 16 amino acids. J lost 5 bases, V lost 0 bases, and 6 bases had no gene match. Germline-derived CDR1 and CDR2 are WNHNN and SYGVQD (reference sequence). DNA for the CDR3: TGCGCCAGCAGTGAGTCTACCAGGACAGGGGGCAACGAGCAGTACTTC. Translated: CASSESTRTGGNEQYF.

The V gene is TRBV7-2, the J gene TRBJ1-2; the D is unclear. From germline, CDR1 is SGHTA and CDR2 FQGNSA. V was trimmed by 7 bases and J by 0 bases, leaving 12 bases between them. CDR3 size: 14 residues. The CDR3 DNA is TGTGCCAGCACCTACAGAACGACTAACTATGGCTACACCTTC. It encodes CASTYRTTNYGYTF.

The V call is TRBV6-1, the J call TRBJ1-2; D gene uncertain. Germline V gene lookup returns CDR1 MNHNS and CDR2 SASEGT. Deletions cut 5 bases from V and 3 bases from J, with 13 bases between. CDR3 length: 14 residues. The CDR3 here is CASSQVRGDYGYTF. The CDR3 DNA reads as TGTGCCAGCAGTCAAGTGCGGGGAGACTATGGCTACACCTTC.

The V gene is TRBV27, the J gene TRBJ1-5; TRBD1 agrees at 10 bases. The germline V gene has CDR1 MNHEY and CDR2 SMNVEV (reference sequence). The CDR3 extends over 14 amino acids. Trimming took 5 bases from V and 7 from J; bases not matched to a gene: 5. The CDR3 region is CASSPGQGKQPQHF. DNA for the CDR3: TGTGCCAGCAGTCCGGGACAGGGGAAGCAGCCCCAGCATTTT.

This clone has only a few counts. The chain links TRBV28 to TRBJ2-3; no clear D. The germline V gene has CDR1 MDHEN and CDR2 SYDVKM. Trimming shortened V by 3 bases and J by 3 bases, and 4 bases separated the two germline ends. The CDR3 length is 12 residues. The CDR3 sequence: CASSLATDTQYF. The CDR3, as DNA: TGTGCCAGCAGTTTGGCTACAGATACGCAGTATTTT.

This clone has only a few counts. The J gene is TRBJ1-1, the V gene TRBV11-1; weak D call: TRBD1 (5 bases). The V gene's germline CDR1 is SGHAT and CDR2 FQDESV (reference sequence). Trimming shortened V by 0 bases and J by 7 bases, and 12 bases separated the two germline ends. The CDR3 is 14 amino acids. The CDR3 region has the DNA TGTGCCAGCAGCTTAGCGGGAGGGGCACGTGAAGCTTTCTTT. Translating gives CASSLAGGAREAFF.

This chain joins TRBV28 and TRBJ1-4; 7 nucleotides align to TRBD1. The CDR3 runs 15 residues. The trim removed 6 bases at V and 3 bases at J, leaving 7 bases unmatched. Looked up from germline, CDR1 is MDHEN and CDR2 is SYDVKM. CDR3 DNA sequence: TGTGCCAGCAGATCCACAGGGGTGGCTAATGAAAAACTGTTTTTT. This translates into CASRSTGVANEKLFF. Full variable domain (remainder filled in from reference TRBV28 and TRBJ1-4): DVKVTQSSRYLVKRTGEKVFLECVQDMDHENMFWYRQDPGLGLRLIYFSYDVKMKEKGDIPEGYSVSREKKERFSLILESASTNQTSMYLCASRSTGVANEKLFFGSGTQLSVL.

The genes are TRBV28 and TRBJ2-3, with D perhaps TRBD1 (7 bases). There are 15 residues in the CDR3. Trimming stripped 7 bases from V and 5 bases from J, with 19 bases between. Looked up from germline, CDR1 is MDHEN and CDR2 is SYDVKM. This CDR3 reads CASNPDRVRGDTQYF. As DNA, the CDR3 is TGTGCCAGCAACCCCGACAGGGTGCGGGGAGATACGCAGTATTTT.

This clone appeared a few times. V and J are TRBV6-1 and TRBJ1-4, with TRBD1 matching 9 bases. The CDR3 is 14 residues long. The trim removed 5 bases at V and 8 bases at J, leaving 6 bases unmatched. The germline V gene encodes CDR1 MNHNS and CDR2 SASEGT. The CDR3 coding sequence is TGTGCCAGCAGTCACGGGACAGGGAACGAAAAACTGTTTTTT. Translated, it gives CASSHGTGNEKLFF.

This chain joins TRBV6-6 and TRBJ2-3; D gene unclear. This CDR3 has 12 amino acids. Trimming stripped 0 bases from V and 6 bases from J, with 4 bases between. Germline V gene lookup returns CDR1 MNHNY and CDR2 SVGAGI (reference sequence). DNA for the CDR3: TGTGCCAGCAGTTACTCGGGCGATACGCAGTATTTT. This gives the protein CASSYSGDTQYF.

The V call is TRBV28, the J call TRBJ2-7; 10 nucleotides match TRBD2. The CDR3 runs to 14 residues. Germline V CDR1 and CDR2: MDHEN, SYDVKM. Unmatched junction bases numbered 5, after V lost 6 bases and J lost 3 bases. The CDR3 loop is CASSSWTSGYEQYF. For the CDR3, the DNA is TGTGCCAGCAGCTCCTGGACTAGCGGCTACGAGCAGTACTTC.

The rearrangement uses TRBV5-1 and TRBJ2-3; a weak D match, TRBD1 (6 bases). CDR1 SGHRS and CDR2 YFSETQ come from the germline V gene. Trimming stripped 1 base from V and 1 base from J, with 7 bases between. The CDR3 is 14 amino acids. Written as DNA, the CDR3 is TGCGCCAGCAGCTTGAGACAGGGCACAGATACGCAGTATTTT. Translated, it gives CASSLRQGTDTQYF. Full variable domain (rest looked up from reference TRBV5-1 and TRBJ2-3): KAGVTQTPRYLIKTRGQQVTLSCSPISGHRSVSWYQQTPGQGLQFLFEYFSETQRNKGNFPGRFSGRQFSNSRSEMNVSTLELGDSALYLCASSLRQGTDTQYFGPGTRLTVL.

The chain carries TRBV7-2 and TRBJ1-1; 9 nucleotides agree with TRBD1. Trimming removed 4 bases from V and 5 bases from J; junction bases left unmatched: 5. CDR3 length: 14 amino acids. The V gene's germline CDR1 is SGHTA and CDR2 FQGNSA. Written as DNA, the CDR3 is TGTGCCAGCAGCTATGGACAGGGGAAGACTGAAGCTTTCTTT. Translation: CASSYGQGKTEAFF.

The rearrangement joins TRBV2 to TRBJ2-6; D perhaps matches TRBD1 (6 bases). The V end lost 6 bases, the J end lost 2 bases, and 11 bases lay between the germline ends. The CDR3 has 15 amino acids. Germline values: CDR1 SNHLY, CDR2 FYNNEI. In DNA form, the CDR3 reads TGTGCCAGCAGAGCAACAGGGACTGGGGCCAACGTCCTGACTTTC. Translating it yields CASRATGTGANVLTF.

This chain connects TRBV7-2 to TRBJ2-2; 9 bases agree with TRBD2. V dropped 1 base and J dropped 7; count of bases not matched to a gene: 16. CDR1 SGHTA and CDR2 FQGNSA come from the germline V gene. The CDR3 loop spans 19 amino acids. The CDR3 sequence is CASSLEGSGSAFKFGELFF. DNA for the CDR3: TGTGCCAGCAGCTTAGAGGGTAGCGGGAGCGCTTTTAAGTTCGGGGAGCTGTTTTTT.

The chain recombines TRBV6-5 with TRBJ2-7; no clear D gene. V was cut by 0 bases and J by 0 bases, with 9 bases left in between. The CDR3 loop spans 15 amino acids. The germline gives CDR1 MNHEY, CDR2 SVGAGI. In nucleotides, the CDR3 is TGTGCCAGCAGTTACTCTACTGACACCTCCTACGAGCAGTACTTC. Its translation: CASSYSTDTSYEQYF.

The chain combines TRBV19 with TRBJ1-5; 9 bases align to TRBD1. The length of the CDR3 is 15 residues. With V trimmed by 3 bases and J by 3 bases, 3 bases remained unmatched. Germline-derived CDR1 and CDR2 are LNHDA and SQIVND (reference sequence). The CDR3 sequence: CASSMTGGSNQPQHF. The CDR3 DNA sequence: TGTGCCAGTAGTATGACAGGGGGTTCCAATCAGCCCCAGCATTTT.

This clone has just a few counts. This chain connects TRBV28 to TRBJ1-6; D uncertain. The CDR3 runs to 14 residues. Trimming took off 8 bases at V and 9 bases at J, with 17 bases between the two ends. Germline V lookup: CDR1 MDHEN, CDR2 SYDVKM. The CDR3: CASCPARWSSPLHF. In nucleotides, the CDR3 is TGTGCCAGCTGCCCGGCTAGGTGGTCTTCACCCCTCCACTTT. Complete variable domain (other parts from reference TRBV28 and TRBJ1-6): DVKVTQSSRYLVKRTGEKVFLECVQDMDHENMFWYRQDPGLGLRLIYFSYDVKMKEKGDIPEGYSVSREKKERFSLILESASTNQTSMYLCASCPARWSSPLHFGNGTRLTVT.

The chain has TRBV27 and TRBJ2-3, with 8 bases identical to TRBD2. The CDR3 length is 15 residues. Germline V lookup: CDR1 MNHEY, CDR2 SMNVEV (reference sequence). J lost 1 base, V lost 6 bases, and 6 bases had no gene match. DNA for the CDR3: TGTGCCAGCAGGGGTAGCGGGATCGGCACAGATACGCAGTATTTT. Amino acid sequence: CASRGSGIGTDTQYF.